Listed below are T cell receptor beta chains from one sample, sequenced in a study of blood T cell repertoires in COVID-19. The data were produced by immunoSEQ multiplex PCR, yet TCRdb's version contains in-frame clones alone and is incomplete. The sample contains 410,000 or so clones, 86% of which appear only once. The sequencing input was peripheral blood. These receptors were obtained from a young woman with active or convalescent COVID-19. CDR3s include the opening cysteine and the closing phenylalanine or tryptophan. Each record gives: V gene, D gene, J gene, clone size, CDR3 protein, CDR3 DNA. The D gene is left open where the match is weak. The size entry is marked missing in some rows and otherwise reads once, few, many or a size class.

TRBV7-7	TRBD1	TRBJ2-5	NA	CASSLQGAGETQYF	TGTGCCAGCAGCTTACAGGGGGCTGGGGAGACCCAGTACTTC
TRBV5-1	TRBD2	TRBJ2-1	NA	CASSQSTSGGYNEQFF	TGCGCCAGCAGCCAATCGACTAGCGGGGGATACAATGAGCAGTTCTTC
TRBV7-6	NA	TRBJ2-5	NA	CASSWMGREGETQYF	TGTGCCAGCAGCTGGATGGGCAGGGAAGGAGAGACCCAGTACTTC
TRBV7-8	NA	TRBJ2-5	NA	CASSFGGIETQYF	TGTGCCAGCAGCTTTGGGGGGATAGAGACCCAGTACTTC
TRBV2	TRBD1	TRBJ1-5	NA	CASSPRDRSPPQHF	TGTGCCAGCAGTCCCCGGGACAGGTCGCCGCCCCAGCATTTT
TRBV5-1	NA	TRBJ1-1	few	CASSFGGALNTEAFF	TGCGCCAGCAGCTTCGGCGGGGCCTTGAACACTGAAGCTTTCTTT
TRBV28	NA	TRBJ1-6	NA	CASRLQGYVNSPLHF	TGTGCCAGCAGACTACAGGGCTACGTCAATTCACCCCTCCACTTT
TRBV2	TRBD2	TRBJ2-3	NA	CASSGVAGGLTDTQYF	TGTGCCAGCAGTGGGGTAGCGGGGGGACTCACAGATACGCAGTATTTT
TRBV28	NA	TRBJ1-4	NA	CASSLLGPGKNEKLFF	TGTGCCAGCAGTTTATTAGGCCCGGGGAAAAATGAAAAACTGTTTTTT
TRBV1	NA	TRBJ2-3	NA	CTSSQDQMAGDTQYF	TGCACCAGCAGCCAAGATCAAATGGCGGGGGATACGCAGTATTTT
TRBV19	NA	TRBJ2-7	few	CASSIGQTGAEQYF	TGTGCCAGTAGTATAGGGCAGACGGGTGCCGAGCAGTACTTC
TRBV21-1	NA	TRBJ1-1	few	CASSKVADMNTEAFF	TGTGCCAGCAGCAAAGTTGCAGACATGAACACTGAAGCTTTCTTT
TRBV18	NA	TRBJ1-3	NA	CASSHDSPGTGNTIYF	TGTGCCAGCTCACACGACTCCCCGGGAACTGGAAACACCATATATTTT
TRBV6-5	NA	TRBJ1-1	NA	CASSTQVNTEAFF	TGTGCCAGCAGTACACAGGTTAACACTGAAGCTTTCTTT
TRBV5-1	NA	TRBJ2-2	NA	CASSLASGELFF	TGCGCCAGCAGCTTGGCCAGCGGGGAGCTGTTTTTT
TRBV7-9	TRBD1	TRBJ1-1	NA	CASSLRGKDTEAFF	TGTGCCAGCAGCCTCAGGGGGAAGGACACTGAAGCTTTCTTT
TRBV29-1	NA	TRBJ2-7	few	CSVGGPYEQYF	TGCAGCGTTGGTGGCCCCTACGAGCAGTACTTC
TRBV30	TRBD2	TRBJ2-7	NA	CAWSMRSGLAGGYEQYF	TGTGCCTGGAGTATGCGAAGTGGACTAGCGGGAGGCTACGAGCAGTACTTC
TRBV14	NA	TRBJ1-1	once	CASSQVVRGRNTEAFF	TGTGCCAGCAGCCAAGTCGTTAGAGGGCGGAACACTGAAGCTTTCTTT
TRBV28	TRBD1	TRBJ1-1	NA	CAAYRWQGGNMNTEAFF	TGTGCCGCCTATAGATGGCAGGGGGGCAACATGAACACTGAAGCTTTCTTT
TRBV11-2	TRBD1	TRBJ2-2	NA	CASSLVQGGVGGELFF	TGTGCCAGCAGCTTAGTACAGGGGGGAGTAGGTGGGGAGCTGTTTTTT
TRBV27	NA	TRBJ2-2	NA	CASSSTGELFF	TGTGCCAGCAGTTCGACCGGGGAGCTGTTTTTT
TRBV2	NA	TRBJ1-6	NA	CASSEGQGIRTPLHF	TGTGCCAGCAGTGAAGGGCAGGGGATAAGAACACCCCTCCACTTT
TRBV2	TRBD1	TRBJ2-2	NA	CASRADRVGGELFF	TGTGCCAGCAGAGCGGACAGGGTGGGCGGGGAGCTGTTTTTT
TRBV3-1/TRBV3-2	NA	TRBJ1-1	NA	CATRQNSENTEAFF	TGTGCCACCAGACAGAACTCTGAGAACACTGAAGCTTTCTTT
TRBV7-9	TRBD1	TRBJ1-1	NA	CASSLRTGGLNTEAFF	TGTGCCAGCAGCTTAAGGACAGGGGGTCTAAACACTGAAGCTTTCTTT
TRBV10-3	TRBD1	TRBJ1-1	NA	CAISGTGAEAFF	TGTGCCATCAGTGGGACAGGGGCGGAAGCTTTCTTT
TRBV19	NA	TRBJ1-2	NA	CASEAATNYGYTF	TGTGCCAGTGAGGCAGCCACTAACTATGGCTACACCTTC
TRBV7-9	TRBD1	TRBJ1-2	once	CASSLANPGGGGYTF	TGTGCCAGCAGCTTAGCGAATCCAGGGGGCGGTGGCTACACCTTC
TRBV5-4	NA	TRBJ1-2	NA	CASTLDGGSRGYTF	TGTGCCAGCACCTTGGACGGGGGATCTAGAGGCTACACCTTC
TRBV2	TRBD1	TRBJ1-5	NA	CASSEGQGGNQPQHF	TGTGCCAGCAGTGAAGGACAGGGCGGCAATCAGCCCCAGCATTTT
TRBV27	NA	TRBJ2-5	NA	CASSLDVGSLGETQYF	TGTGCCAGCAGCCTAGACGTCGGGTCCCTCGGAGAGACCCAGTACTTC
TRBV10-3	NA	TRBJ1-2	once	CAISESSWGADYGYTF	TGTGCCATCAGTGAGTCGTCGTGGGGCGCGGACTATGGCTACACCTTC
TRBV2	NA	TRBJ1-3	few	CASSTQGNGNTIYF	TGTGCCAGCAGCACACAGGGTAACGGAAACACCATATATTTT
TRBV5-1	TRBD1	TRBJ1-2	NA	CASSSGQGADGRGGYTF	TGCGCCAGCAGCTCCGGACAGGGGGCGGACGGTCGAGGAGGCTACACCTTC
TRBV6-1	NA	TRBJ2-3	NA	CASSDFYDTDTQYF	TGTGCCAGCAGTGATTTCTACGACACAGATACGCAGTATTTT
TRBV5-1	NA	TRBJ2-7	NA	CASSLDRDYEQYF	TGCGCCAGCAGCTTGGACAGAGACTACGAGCAGTACTTC
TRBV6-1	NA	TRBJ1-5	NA	CASSESNSWNQPQHF	TGTGCCAGCAGTGAATCAAATAGTTGGAATCAGCCCCAGCATTTT
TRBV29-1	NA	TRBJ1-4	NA	CSVALGATNEKLFF	TGCAGCGTTGCGTTAGGGGCTACTAATGAAAAACTGTTTTTT
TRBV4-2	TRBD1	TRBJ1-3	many	CASSRRGDSGNTIYF	TGTGCCAGCAGCCGCAGGGGGGACTCTGGAAACACCATATATTTT
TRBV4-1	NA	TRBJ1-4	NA	CASSHYEGVGNEKLFF	TGCGCCAGCAGCCATTACGAGGGGGTCGGTAATGAAAAACTGTTTTTT
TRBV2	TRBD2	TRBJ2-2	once	CAIIAGENTGELFF	TGTGCCATCATAGCGGGGGAGAACACCGGGGAGCTGTTTTTT
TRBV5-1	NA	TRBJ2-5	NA	CASSLGGQNQETQYF	TGCGCCAGCAGCCTCGGCGGACAGAACCAAGAGACCCAGTACTTC
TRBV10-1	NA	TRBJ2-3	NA	CASSDQGFSTDTQYF	TGCGCCAGCAGTGATCAGGGGTTTAGCACAGATACGCAGTATTTT
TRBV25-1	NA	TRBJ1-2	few	CASSGNRVRNGYTF	TGTGCCAGCAGTGGGAACAGGGTTAGGAATGGCTACACCTTC
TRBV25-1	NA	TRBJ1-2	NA	CASSEGGMGGYTF	TGTGCCAGCAGTGAGGGGGGGATGGGTGGCTACACCTTC
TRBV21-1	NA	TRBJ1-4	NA	CASIQGGKMDEKLFF	TGTGCCAGCATCCAGGGCGGGAAAATGGATGAAAAACTGTTTTTT
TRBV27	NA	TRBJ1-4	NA	CASSSGGREKLFF	TGTGCCAGCAGTTCGGGGGGCCGTGAAAAACTGTTTTTT
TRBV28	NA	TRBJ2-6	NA	CASGKAGKAGANVLTF	TGTGCCAGCGGTAAGGCAGGGAAAGCTGGGGCCAACGTCCTGACTTTC
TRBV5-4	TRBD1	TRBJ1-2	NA	CASITQGAQAGGYTF	TGTGCCAGCATCACCCAGGGGGCGCAAGCTGGTGGCTACACCTTC
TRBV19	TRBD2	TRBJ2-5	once	CASSSGGGFQETQYF	TGTGCCAGTTCTAGCGGGGGGGGCTTCCAAGAGACCCAGTACTTC
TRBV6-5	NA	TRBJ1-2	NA	CASSYEGNGYTF	TGTGCCAGCAGTTACGAGGGCAATGGCTACACCTTC
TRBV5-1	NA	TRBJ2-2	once	CASSLSGSGTGELFF	TGCGCCAGCAGCTTGTCTGGGTCGGGCACCGGGGAGCTGTTTTTT
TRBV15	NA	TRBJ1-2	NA	CATSRLTAGYGYTF	TGTGCCACCAGCAGACTGACAGCTGGCTATGGCTACACCTTC
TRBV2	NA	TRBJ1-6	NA	CASSKQGWSYNSPLHF	TGTGCCAGCAGCAAACAGGGATGGTCCTATAATTCACCCCTCCACTTT
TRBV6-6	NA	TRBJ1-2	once	CASSRGQGGYTF	TGTGCCAGCAGTCGGGGGCAAGGGGGCTACACCTTC